These T cell receptor beta chains were read from a single sample in a study of T cells after posttransplantation cyclophosphamide. Method: immunoSEQ multiplex PCR; TCRdb's copy keeps in-frame clones and lacks some. Of about 47,000 clones listed, about 90% are singletons. Material for sequencing was PBMCs. These receptors originate from a woman between 50 and 59 years old in good health and a related stem cell transplant donor. The CDR3 runs from the conserved cysteine through the conserved F or W. A row's size may be missing; if present it is once, few, many or a size class.

J	V	size	CDR3
NA	TRBV5-1	NA	CASSAGLADYEQYF
TRBJ1-1	TRBV7-9	NA	CASSLVQNTEAFF
TRBJ2-1	TRBV7-3	NA	CASSLIPLRQGPRNEQFF
TRBJ2-7	TRBV9	NA	CASRASGQEKQYF
TRBJ1-5	TRBV28	NA	CASITSGNSNQPQHF
TRBJ1-2	TRBV2	NA	CASSAPLDGYTF
TRBJ1-3	TRBV7-2	once	CASSPPQGATGNTIYF
TRBJ2-7	TRBV5-5	NA	CASSRDRGRTYEQYF
TRBJ2-3	TRBV21-1	NA	CASSKDPGCADTQYF
TRBJ2-1	TRBV7-9	NA	CASSWGGSGKNNEQFF
TRBJ1-4	TRBV28	NA	CASSLPEKDEKLFF
TRBJ2-7	TRBV15	NA	CATSRLPGQVKYEQYF
TRBJ1-1	TRBV6-1	NA	CAIQSGVGAEAFF
TRBJ2-1	TRBV4-2	NA	CASSQARSGGAFDEQFF
TRBJ2-7	TRBV19	NA	CASSIESSAGYEQYF
TRBJ2-6	TRBV30	NA	CARQGASGANVLTF
TRBJ2-4	TRBV7-9	NA	CASSFRGKNIQYF
TRBJ2-1	TRBV5-4	NA	CASSLGPSGSSYNEQFF
TRBJ2-7	TRBV9	NA	CASSPTQTSGKSNEQYF
TRBJ2-7	TRBV11-3	NA	CASSPGQASYEQYF
TRBJ2-7	TRBV18	NA	CASSTKTGAYEQYF
TRBJ2-3	TRBV5-1	NA	CASSPRTGGTDTQYF
TRBJ2-3	TRBV6-5	NA	CASRPSVSSTDTQYF
TRBJ1-2	TRBV28	NA	CASSPPTEYGYTF
TRBJ1-1	TRBV5-1	NA	CASSLVGGRTEAFF
TRBJ2-7	TRBV19	NA	CASSMDIEAPGEQYF
TRBJ2-1	TRBV2	NA	CASSEGAGADEQFF
NA	TRBV9	NA	CASSVVVRYRDNEQYF
TRBJ2-7	TRBV18	NA	CASSLPGQGYEQYF
TRBJ1-1	TRBV6-1	NA	CASTLRGEGEAFF
TRBJ2-1	TRBV6-6	NA	CASSSARLYNEQFF
TRBJ1-6	TRBV9	NA	CASSVASSYNSPLHF
TRBJ2-2	TRBV9	NA	CASSESGGAPGELFF
TRBJ2-7	TRBV2	NA	CASNSISYEQYF
TRBJ2-7	TRBV7-8	NA	CASSLNLSDEQYF
TRBJ2-7	TRBV5-1	NA	CASSLVRVDYEQYF
TRBJ2-7	TRBV5-1	once	CASSLIGAAYEQYF
TRBJ1-2	TRBV21-1	NA	CASREDRVRSNYGYTF
TRBJ1-1	TRBV25-1	NA	CASSPGTGGNTEAFF
TRBJ1-2	TRBV19	NA	CASSAWTGDGYTF
TRBJ2-2	TRBV11-2	NA	CASSLDRVLAGITGELFF